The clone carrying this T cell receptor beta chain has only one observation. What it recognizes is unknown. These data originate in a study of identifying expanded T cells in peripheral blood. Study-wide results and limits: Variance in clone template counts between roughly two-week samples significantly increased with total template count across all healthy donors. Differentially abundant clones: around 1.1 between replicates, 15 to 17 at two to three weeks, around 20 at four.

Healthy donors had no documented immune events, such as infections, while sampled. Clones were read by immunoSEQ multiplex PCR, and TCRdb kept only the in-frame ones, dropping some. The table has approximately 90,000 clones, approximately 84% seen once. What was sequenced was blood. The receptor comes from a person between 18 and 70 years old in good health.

The CDR3 DNA sequence: TGTGCCAGCAGCTCCCACGGGGGGGCCTCCTACAATGAGCAGTTCTTC. Its translation: CASSSHGGASYNEQFF. This chain uses TRBV7-8 with TRBJ2-1; 8 positions agree with TRBD2. Germline loops: CDR1 SGHVS, CDR2 FQNEAQ. V was pared by 4 bases and J by 0 bases, with 5 bases of the junction left unmatched. This CDR3 spans 16 amino acids. Filled out from reference TRBV7-8 and TRBJ2-1, the complete variable domain reads GAGVSQSPRYKVAKRGQDVALRCDPISGHVSLFWYQQALGQGPEFLTYFQNEAQLDKSGLPSDRFFAERPEGSVSTLKIQRTQQEDSAVYLCASSSHGGASYNEQFFGPGTRLTVL.